This record covers a single T cell receptor beta chain. In assigning cohorts, the study relied on participant-reported clinical history. Two consecutive negative NP/OP PCR tests, clearance, or resolved symptoms defined Cohort 3 recovery. Sequencing was performed with immunoSEQ multiplex PCR; in TCRdb, only in-frame clones are kept and a portion is missing. The sample holds some 170,000 clones; 70% to 85% are singletons and the top ten take 15%. These data come from a study of blood T cell repertoires in COVID-19. Per germline, CDR1 GTSNPN and CDR2 SVGIG (reference sequence). V lost 5 bases and J lost 2, with 10 bases in between. This CDR3 spans 13 amino acids.

Sequencing was performed on PBMCs or T cells enriched from blood (not recorded which). This TCR was recovered from a man aged 45-65 years who had recovered from COVID-19. This chain links TRBV30 with TRBJ1-3; possibly TRBD1 for D (6 bases). CDR3 in amino acids: CAWRWTAGNTIYF. The DNA of the CDR3 is TGTGCCTGGCGGTGGACAGCTGGAAACACCATATATTTT. The entire variable domain, with the rest obtained from reference TRBV30 and TRBJ1-3, is as follows: SQTIHQWPATLVQPVGSPLSLECTVEGTSNPNLYWYRQAAGRGLQLLFYSVGIGQISSEVPQNLSASRPQDRQFILSSKKLLLSDSGFYLCAWRWTAGNTIYFGEGSWLTVV.